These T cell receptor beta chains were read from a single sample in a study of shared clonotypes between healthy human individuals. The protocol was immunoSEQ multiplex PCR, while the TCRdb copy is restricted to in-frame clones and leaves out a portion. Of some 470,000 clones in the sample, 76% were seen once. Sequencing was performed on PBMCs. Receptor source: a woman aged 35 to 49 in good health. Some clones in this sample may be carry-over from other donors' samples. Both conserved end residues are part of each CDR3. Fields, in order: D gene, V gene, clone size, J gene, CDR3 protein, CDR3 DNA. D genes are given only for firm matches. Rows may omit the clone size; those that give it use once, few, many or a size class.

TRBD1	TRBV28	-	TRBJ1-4	CASTLGGTGGSEKLFF	TGTGCCAGCACCCTGGGGGGGACAGGGGGTAGTGAAAAACTGTTTTTT
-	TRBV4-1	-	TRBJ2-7	CASGSPGTPIYEQYF	TGCGCCAGCGGTTCCCCCGGGACACCCATCTACGAGCAGTACTTC
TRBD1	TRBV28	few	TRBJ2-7	CASLGQGKPYEQYF	TGTGCCAGCTTGGGACAGGGGAAGCCCTACGAGCAGTACTTC
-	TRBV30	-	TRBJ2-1	CAASAGTNEQFF	TGTGCCGCCTCAGCAGGTACGAATGAGCAGTTCTTC
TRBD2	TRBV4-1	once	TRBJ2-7	CASSQEGLAVNEQYF	TGCGCCAGCAGCCAAGAGGGACTAGCGGTTAACGAGCAGTACTTC
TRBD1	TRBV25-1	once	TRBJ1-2	CASSEGQGYGYTF	TGTGCCAGCAGTGAGGGACAGGGATATGGCTACACCTTC
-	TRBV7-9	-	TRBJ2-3	CASSGGGATDTQYF	TGTGCCAGCAGCGGAGGGGGAGCTACAGATACGCAGTATTTT
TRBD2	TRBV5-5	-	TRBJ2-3	CASSLDGRAGTDTQYF	TGTGCCAGCAGCTTGGACGGGAGGGCCGGCACAGATACGCAGTATTTT
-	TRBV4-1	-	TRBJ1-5	CASSQEGGFGQPQHF	TGCGCCAGCAGCCAAGAAGGAGGTTTCGGTCAGCCCCAGCATTTT
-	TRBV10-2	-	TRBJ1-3	CATSKDRGNTIYF	TGCGCCACCAGCAAAGACAGGGGAAACACCATATATTTT
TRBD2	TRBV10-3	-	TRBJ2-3	CAISGGGRTLTDTQYF	TGTGCCATCAGTGGGGGGGGACGGACCCTCACAGATACGCAGTATTTT
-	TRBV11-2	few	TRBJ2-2	CASSLFRNTGELFF	TGTGCCAGCAGCTTATTCAGGAACACCGGGGAGCTGTTTTTT
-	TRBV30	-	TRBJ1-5	CAWSGGSSVFRPQHF	TGTGCCTGGAGTGGGGGGTCGTCAGTGTTCCGGCCCCAGCATTTT
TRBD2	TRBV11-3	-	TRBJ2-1	CASSVGTSGVYNEQFF	TGTGCCAGCAGCGTAGGGACTAGCGGGGTTTACAATGAGCAGTTCTTC
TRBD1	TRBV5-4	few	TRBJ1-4	CASSLGDRATEKLFF	TGTGCCAGCAGCTTGGGGGACAGGGCTACTGAAAAACTGTTTTTT
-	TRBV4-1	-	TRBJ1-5	CASSQEVRQPQHF	TGCGCCAGCAGCCAAGAGGTGCGGCAGCCCCAGCATTTT
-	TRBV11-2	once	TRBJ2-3	CASSLEGYDTQYF	TGTGCCAGCAGCTTAGAGGGGTATGATACGCAGTATTTT
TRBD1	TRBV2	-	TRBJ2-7	CASSEGQASYEQYF	TGTGCCAGCAGTGAGGGACAGGCTTCCTACGAGCAGTACTTC
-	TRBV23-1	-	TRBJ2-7	CAIKERQIREQYF	TGCGCCATCAAGGAGAGACAAATACGGGAGCAGTACTTC
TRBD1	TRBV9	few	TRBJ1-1	CASRGQGGTEAFF	TGTGCCAGCAGGGGACAGGGGGGCACTGAAGCTTTCTTT
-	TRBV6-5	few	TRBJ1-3	CASKNNRNTIYF	TGTGCCAGCAAAAACAACAGAAACACCATATATTTT
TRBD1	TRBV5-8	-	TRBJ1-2	CASSLVGQGANGYTF	TGTGCCAGCAGCTTGGTTGGACAGGGTGCGAATGGCTACACCTTC
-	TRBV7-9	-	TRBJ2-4	CASSQAGQLAKNIQYF	TGTGCCAGCAGCCAGGCGGGACAGCTAGCCAAAAACATTCAGTACTTC
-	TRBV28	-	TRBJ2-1	CASSLEAGREQFF	TGTGCCAGCAGTTTAGAGGCGGGACGGGAGCAGTTCTTC
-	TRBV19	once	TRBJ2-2	CASQRGHLNTGELFF	TGTGCCAGTCAACGAGGACACTTGAACACCGGGGAGCTGTTTTTT